The 5 T cell receptor beta chains given below trace back to one sample, sequenced in a study of shared clonotypes between healthy human individuals. This table comes from immunoSEQ multiplex PCR, and its TCRdb copy is limited to in-frame clones, with some not included. The sample yields about 2 million clones, just under 95% seen once. Positively selected for CCR7, the CD45RO-negative cells used as naive CD8 cells excluded terminally differentiated effector memory CD45RA+ cells. The sample comprised naive CD8+ T cells sorted from blood. Source of these receptors: a man between 18 and 29 years old in good health.

The chain combines TRBV20-1 with TRBJ2-7; tentatively, D is TRBD2 (5 bases). Trimming shortened V by 6 bases and J by 2 bases, and 8 bases separated the two germline ends. Germline values: CDR1 DFQATT, CDR2 SNEGSKA (reference sequence). This CDR3 spans 11 amino acids. CDR3 nucleotide sequence: TGCAGTGCGCCGACTACCTACGAGCAGTACTTC. Translated, it gives CSAPTTYEQYF.

As to this clone: Other DNA sequences of this sample code for an identical CDR3. The chain employs TRBV27 and TRBJ2-3; possibly TRBD2 for D (5 bases). V lost 1 base, J lost 4 bases, and 6 bases lay in between. CDR1 and CDR2 (germline): MNHEY, SMNVEV (reference sequence). There are 13 residues in the CDR3. The CDR3 DNA reads as TGTGCCAGCAGTTTATTGGGAGCAGATACGCAGTATTTT. Its protein product is CASSLLGADTQYF.

The chain employs TRBV6-5 and TRBJ2-5; either TRBD1 or TRBD2 may fit D (5 bases each). CDR3 size: 12 residues. The V gene's germline CDR1 is MNHEY and CDR2 SVGAGI. Trimming pared 8 bases from V and 3 bases from J, leaving 10 bases between. DNA for the CDR3: TGTGCCAGCGGGACCCTGGAAGAGACCCAGTACTTC. As protein: CASGTLEETQYF.

The rearrangement links TRBV29-1 to TRBJ2-5; D may be TRBD2 (6 bases). Germline V gives CDR1 SQVTM, CDR2 ANQGSEA. The CDR3 is 14 amino acids. The V end was cut by 4 bases, the J end by 5 bases, with 17 bases between. The CDR3 region is CSVGSRRVGETQYF. The CDR3, as DNA: TGCAGCGTTGGGAGTCGGAGGGTTGGGGAGACCCAGTACTTC.

The rearrangement uses TRBV13 and TRBJ2-2; 8 nucleotides agree with TRBD1. Trimming cost V 1 base and J 0 bases; bases outside gene matches: 7. The CDR3 totals 18 residues. Germline CDR1 reads PRHDT; CDR2 reads FYEKMQ (reference sequence). CDR3 protein: CASSLVGTGYANTGELFF. For the CDR3, the DNA is TGTGCCAGCAGCTTAGTCGGGACAGGTTACGCGAACACCGGGGAGCTGTTTTTT.